This note documents a single T cell receptor (beta chain) sequence. Autoimmune disease history or systemic immunosuppression disqualified patients. These data originate in a study of OX40 agonist ivuxolimab in advanced cancers. In the study overall: The patients received agonistic anti-OX40 (CD134) antibody ivuxolimab. The dose of intravenous ivuxolimab that patients received every 2 weeks ranged from 0.01 to 10 mg/kg. 30% to 40% of patients had received prior checkpoint inhibitor therapy.

The CDR3 contains 13 residues. Unmatched junction bases numbered 3, after V lost 4 bases and J lost 4 bases. CDR1 is MGHDK, CDR2 SYGVNS, per germline. Using immunoSEQ multiplex PCR, the repertoire was profiled, and TCRdb retains in-frame clones only, with some absent. The table shows over 55,000 clones, with approximately 80% occurring only once. This rearrangement joins TRBV25-1 to TRBJ2-7, with 8 positions matching TRBD2. The source material was CD4+ or CD8+ T cells sorted from blood, sampled in a trial of the OX40 agonist ivuxolimab. The clonotype was recovered from an adult with an advanced solid tumor such as melanoma, head and neck, liver or kidney cancer. The CDR3 loop reads CASSAGGTYEQYF. The CDR3 DNA sequence: TGTGCCAGCAGTGCGGGAGGGACTTACGAGCAGTACTTC.